There are many counts of the clone carrying this T cell receptor (beta chain). Its antigen is unidentified. Universal primer sites and UMIs were introduced during 5'RACE template-switching synthesis of TCR cDNA. TCRdb fed the 5' RACE reads into MiXCR, producing one record per CDR3 protein. The table lists over 130,000 distinct CDR3 sequences, 7.7% of them singletons. The CDR3 totals 13 residues. V shed 1 base, J shed 10 bases, and the junction held 6 bases outside the gene matches. The V gene's germline CDR1 is SGHRS and CDR2 YFSETQ. This entry comes from a study of T cells after yellow fever vaccination. Study-level findings and limits: Secondary responses were weaker yet peaked faster, day 5 versus 15.

The clonotype was recovered from a man in his thirties or forties who received the YFV17D yellow fever vaccine. V gene TRBV5-1 combines with J gene TRBJ1-2; TRBD1 agrees at 8 bases. This material consisted of CD4+ T cells sorted from PBMCs, taken 5 days after the yellow fever booster vaccination. In nucleotides, the CDR3 is TGCGCCAGCAGCTTGCAACAGGGGGACTACTACACCTTC. Its protein is CASSLQQGDYYTF.